This T cell receptor (beta chain) was sequenced during a study of blood T cell repertoires in COVID-19. Study details: Acute and convalescent COVID-19 samples came from the United States, Italy and Spain. Nucleic acid was either cDNA or gDNA, and it came from T cells, B-cell-depleted T cells, or PBMCs.

Followed over time, Seattle patients had been enrolled while infection was active. Profiling relied on immunoSEQ multiplex PCR, and the TCRdb table lists in-frame clones only, not all of them. The table has about 190,000 clones, approximately 85% seen once. This CDR3 has 13 amino acids. The V gene lost 7 bases and the J gene lost 5 bases, with 17 bases spanning the gap. From germline, CDR1 is DFQATT and CDR2 SNEGSKA (reference sequence). Specimen: peripheral blood. This TCR came from a man at least 80 years old with COVID-19, enrolled during active disease. The V call is TRBV20-1, the J call TRBJ2-5; D tentatively fits TRBD1 or TRBD2 (5 bases each). The CDR3 sequence: CSVSEGREETQYF. The DNA for the CDR3 is TGCAGTGTCAGTGAGGGGAGAGAGGAGACCCAGTACTTC.